A single sample gave rise to the 30 T cell receptor beta chains below, sequenced in a study of cytomegalovirus exposure and HLA in healthy donors. PCR primers comprised 60 Vbeta and 13 Jbeta primers. Here immunoSEQ multiplex PCR was the method, and the copy in TCRdb shows in-frame clones only, minus some. The data hold around 130,000 clones, with around 79% observed a single time. The sequenced sample was PBMCs. These receptors came from a woman between 40 and 55 years old in good health and CMV-seropositive.

The chain recombines TRBV2 with TRBJ2-1; D is unclear. V shed 6 bases and J shed 0 bases, with 15 bases lying between them. Germline values: CDR1 SNHLY, CDR2 FYNNEI. CDR3 length: 16 amino acids. This CDR3 reads CASRVSRRSSYNEQFF. The CDR3 DNA follows: TGTGCCAGCAGGGTGTCTCGTAGAAGCTCCTACAATGAGCAGTTCTTC. Drawing the rest from reference TRBV2 and TRBJ2-1, the complete variable domain is EPEVTQTPSHQVTQMGQEVILRCVPISNHLYFYWYRQILGQKVEFLVSFYNNEISEKSEIFDDQFSVERPDGSNFTLKIRSTKLEDSAMYFCASRVSRRSSYNEQFFGPGTRLTVL.

The chain is built from TRBV19 and TRBJ1-1; the match to TRBD1 covers 9 bases. V lost 5 bases and J lost 6; bases outside the gene matches: 13. This CDR3 is built from 16 residues. CDR1 and CDR2 from the germline V gene are LNHDA and SQIVND (reference sequence). CDR3 bases: TGTGCCAGTAGTGTTTTACAGGGGGCCCTGATGTCTGAAGCTTTCTTT. Residues: CASSVLQGALMSEAFF. Full variable domain (outside the CDR3, taken from reference TRBV19 and TRBJ1-1): DGGITQSPKYLFRKEGQNVTLSCEQNLNHDAMYWYRQDPGQGLRLIYYSQIVNDFQKGDIAEGYSVSREKKESFPLTVTSAQKNPTAFYLCASSVLQGALMSEAFFGQGTRLTVV.

V usage is TRBV28 and J usage is TRBJ2-7; possible D gene TRBD1, 6 bases. V lost 0 bases to trimming and J lost 3 bases, with 9 bases between them. The CDR3 sequence is 14 residues long. Per the germline V gene, CDR1 is MDHEN and CDR2 is SYDVKM. The CDR3 is CASSLWGQNYEQYF. CDR3 in DNA: TGTGCCAGCAGTTTATGGGGACAAAACTACGAGCAGTACTTC.

CDR3 in amino acids: CASSSITAVEQYF. For the CDR3, the DNA is TGCGCCAGCAGCTCCATTACAGCCGTCGAGCAGTACTTC. This chain connects TRBV5-1 to TRBJ2-5; no definite D call. The J call may be incorrect, as the DNA end agrees better with TRBJ2-7. Germline CDR1 SGHRS, CDR2 YFSETQ. CDR3 length equals 13 residues.

The chain is built from TRBV28 and TRBJ1-5; possibly TRBD1 for D (5 bases). The CDR3 runs 15 residues. V lost 6 bases to trimming and J lost 4 bases, with 16 bases between them. CDR1 and CDR2 from the germline V gene are MDHEN and SYDVKM. The CDR3 is CASRVGGELNQPQHF. In DNA form, the CDR3 reads TGTGCCAGCAGGGTGGGGGGAGAGTTGAATCAGCCCCAGCATTTT.

This chain uses TRBV4-1 with TRBJ1-6; tentative D call: TRBD1 (6 bases). The CDR3 extends over 17 amino acids. V lost 3 bases and J lost 4, with 16 bases in between. In germline, CDR1 is MGHRA, CDR2 YSYEKL. The CDR3, as DNA: TGCGCCAGCAGCCAGTTGGAAGGGGGTTCGTATAATTCACCCCTCCACTTT. Its translation is CASSQLEGGSYNSPLHF.

V gene TRBV28 combines with J gene TRBJ2-6; TRBD1 is a possible D gene (5 bases). This CDR3 has 15 amino acids. Trimming shortened V by 3 bases and J by 2 bases, and 8 bases separated the two germline ends. The germline V gene encodes CDR1 MDHEN and CDR2 SYDVKM. The CDR3 coding sequence is TGTGCCAGCAGTTTTCCCAGGGCTGGGGCCAACGTCCTGACTTTC. It encodes CASSFPRAGANVLTF.

CDR3 coding DNA: TGTGCCAGCAGTTTAGGGGAGACTAGCGGGAGACCCTACAATGAGCAGTTCTTC. Its translation: CASSLGETSGRPYNEQFF. This chain joins TRBV27 and TRBJ2-1; 12 nucleotides align to TRBD2. The CDR3 covers 18 residues. V was pared by 2 bases and J by 2 bases, with 7 bases of the junction left unmatched. The germline gives CDR1 MNHEY, CDR2 SMNVEV (reference sequence).

V gene TRBV7-3 combines with J gene TRBJ2-3, with D possibly matching TRBD2 (5 bases). CDR3 length: 13 residues. V was cut by 4 bases and J by 2 bases, with 7 bases left in between. The germline V gene has CDR1 SGHTA and CDR2 FQGTGA. The CDR3 loop is CASSYDYTDTQYF. The CDR3 coding sequence is TGTGCCAGCAGCTACGACTACACAGATACGCAGTATTTT.

This chain uses TRBV21-1 with TRBJ1-3; the table's D call TRBD1 went unverified against the DNA. TRBV21-1 represents a pseudogene. This CDR3 comprises 14 residues. CDR3 in amino acids: CASSKGQGGNTIYF. CDR3 in DNA: TGTGCCAGCAGCAAGGGACAGGGTGGAAACACCATATATTTT.

CDR3 region: CASSARLEVIDTQYF. The DNA for the CDR3 is TGTGCCAGCAGCGCCCGACTAGAAGTCATCGATACGCAGTATTTT. The chain joins TRBV9 to TRBJ2-3; perhaps TRBD2 as D (6 bases). Germline V CDR1 and CDR2: SGDLS, YYNGEE. Trimming cost V 3 bases and J 6 bases, with 17 bases left between them. CDR3 length: 15 amino acids.

The chain carries TRBV13 and TRBJ2-5, with 7 bases lining up with TRBD2. V gave up 5 bases and J gave up 5 bases; unmatched junction bases: 20. The CDR3 spans 18 residues. CDR1 and CDR2 (germline): PRHDT, FYEKMQ (reference sequence). Here the CDR3 reads CASSLTSRWEGRVETQYF. For the CDR3, the DNA is TGTGCCAGCAGCCTCACATCGAGGTGGGAAGGGAGGGTGGAGACCCAGTACTTC.

This chain joins TRBV6-5 and TRBJ1-5, with 9 bases fitting TRBD1. Germline V lookup: CDR1 MNHEY, CDR2 SVGAGI. The CDR3 spans 13 residues. J gave up 4 bases and V 6 bases, and 1 base lay outside the gene matches. CDR3 sequence reads: CASRQGANQPQHF. In DNA, the CDR3 is TGTGCCAGCAGACAGGGGGCAAATCAGCCCCAGCATTTT.

This chain connects TRBV15 to TRBJ2-1; D might be TRBD2 (7 bases). Germline assignment: CDR1 LNHNV and CDR2 YYDKDF (reference sequence). V was shortened by 0 bases and J by 4 bases, with 31 bases between the two germline ends. The CDR3 runs to 22 residues. The DNA for the CDR3 is TGTGCCACCAGCAGAGATGTGAGGGGGGAGGGCCCTCAGCTCACCGGTTACAATGAGCAGTTCTTC. Its protein product is CATSRDVRGEGPQLTGYNEQFF. Variable domain in full (rest from reference TRBV15 and TRBJ2-1): DAMVIQNPRYQVTQFGKPVTLSCSQTLNHNVMYWYQQKSSQAPKLLFHYYDKDFNNEADTPDNFQSRRPNTSFCFLDIRSPGLGDTAMYLCATSRDVRGEGPQLTGYNEQFFGPGTRLTVL.

Here the CDR3 DNA reads TGTGCCAGCAGAGCAACAGGGGGCCATGGCTACACCTTC. Amino acids: CASRATGGHGYTF. The chain is built from TRBV28 and TRBJ1-2, with 9 bases aligning to TRBD1. With V trimmed by 6 bases and J by 6 bases, 5 bases remained unmatched. The CDR3 runs 13 residues. The V gene's germline CDR1 is MDHEN and CDR2 SYDVKM.

Turning to this clone: A read error may produce the germline difference seen at one junction end. The chain recombines TRBV5-6 with TRBJ2-7; 8 positions agree with TRBD1. The CDR3 loop spans 16 amino acids. Germline-derived CDR1 and CDR2 are SGHDT and YYEEEE. The CDR3 reads CASSPRRTGRVLEPHF. CDR3 nucleotide sequence: TGTGCCAGCAGCCCCCGAAGGACAGGGCGAGTCTTGGAACCCCACTTC.

This chain joins TRBV2 and TRBJ2-1; TRBD2 aligns across 10 bases. Germline V gives CDR1 SNHLY, CDR2 FYNNEI. The CDR3 loop spans 16 amino acids. Losses at the gene ends were 1 base for V and 8 bases for J; bases not matched to a gene: 8. CDR3 in amino acids: CASSEEFALAGYEQFF. The CDR3 nucleotides are TGTGCCAGCAGTGAAGAGTTTGCACTAGCGGGGTATGAGCAGTTCTTC. The variable domain in full, completed from reference TRBV2 and TRBJ2-1, reads EPEVTQTPSHQVTQMGQEVILRCVPISNHLYFYWYRQILGQKVEFLVSFYNNEISEKSEIFDDQFSVERPDGSNFTLKIRSTKLEDSAMYFCASSEEFALAGYEQFFGPGTRLTVL.

CDR3 amino acids: CASSSSWGGSNEKLFF. CDR3 sequence (DNA): TGTGCCAGCAGCTCTAGCTGGGGGGGGAGTAATGAAAAACTGTTTTTT. This sequence joins TRBV7-6 and TRBJ1-4, with D possibly being TRBD1 (5 bases). CDR3 length equals 16 residues. The germline V gene encodes CDR1 SGHVS and CDR2 FNYEAQ. Trimming took 4 bases from V and 4 from J, leaving 16 bases between them.

The CDR3 is CASSVAPGSTDTQYF. The CDR3 DNA sequence: TGTGCCAGCAGCGTAGCGCCGGGGAGCACAGATACGCAGTATTTT. V is TRBV9 and J is TRBJ2-3, with a weak D call TRBD2 (5 bases). Germline lookup yields CDR1 SGDLS and CDR2 YYNGEE. Trimming took off 0 bases at V and 0 bases at J, with 8 bases between the two ends. There are 15 residues in the CDR3.

J is TRBJ2-1 and V is TRBV19; 12 positions match TRBD2. CDR3 length: 16 residues. Germline V lookup: CDR1 LNHDA, CDR2 SQIVND (reference sequence). Trimming removed 3 bases from V and 8 bases from J; junction bases left unmatched: 8. For the CDR3, the DNA is TGTGCCAGTAGTATGGGCCCTAGCGGGAGGGGGGATGAGCAGTTCTTC. Its translation is CASSMGPSGRGDEQFF.

The rearrangement uses TRBV11-1 and TRBJ2-5; TRBD2 might be the D (6 bases). The CDR3 runs to 14 residues. V gave up 3 bases and J gave up 2 bases, with 10 bases separating them. Germline V gene lookup returns CDR1 SGHAT and CDR2 FQDESV (reference sequence). CDR3 in DNA: TGTGCCAGCAGCTTTCGAGCGGGTCAAGAGACCCAGTACTTC. Encoded protein: CASSFRAGQETQYF.

The J gene is TRBJ2-7, the V gene TRBV18; D not resolved. Germline CDR1 KGHSH, CDR2 LQKENI. The CDR3 is 13 amino acids. Trimming cost V 2 bases and J 6 bases, with 11 bases left between them. CDR3 sequence reads: CASSPTTLPEQYF. CDR3 DNA: TGTGCCAGCTCACCAACCACTTTACCCGAGCAGTACTTC.

The CDR3 region is CASSFPGTINEQFF. The CDR3 DNA is TGCGCCAGCAGCTTTCCTGGGACTATTAATGAGCAGTTCTTC. The chain employs TRBV5-1 and TRBJ2-1; 7 bases line up with TRBD2. V was clipped by 2 bases and J by 7 bases; unmatched bases: 6. The CDR3 loop spans 14 amino acids. From germline, CDR1 is SGHRS and CDR2 YFSETQ.

V and J are TRBV6-5 and TRBJ2-3; 10 bases are a match to TRBD1. V lost 6 bases and J lost 4; bases outside the gene matches: 7. Germline V gene data show CDR1 as MNHEY and CDR2 as SVGAGI. The CDR3 is made up of 15 amino acids. CDR3 loop: CASSRQGASPDTQYF. CDR3 coding DNA: TGTGCCAGCAGCCGACAGGGGGCGTCTCCAGATACGCAGTATTTT.

The chain combines TRBV6-5 with TRBJ2-6; D uncertain. CDR1 is MNHEY, CDR2 SVGAGI, per germline. The V gene lost 9 bases and the J gene lost 0 bases, with 9 bases spanning the gap. The CDR3 is 14 residues long. CDR3 nucleotide sequence: TGTGCCAGTGGTAGATACTCTGGGGCCAACGTCCTGACTTTC. Its translation: CASGRYSGANVLTF.

The V and J genes are TRBV4-2 and TRBJ1-2; the D is unclear. Germline V gives CDR1 LGHNA, CDR2 YNFKEQ. Trimming stripped 2 bases from V and 8 bases from J, with 12 bases between. The CDR3 has 13 amino acids. The CDR3 spells CASSQPSFSGYTF. The CDR3 DNA sequence: TGTGCCAGCAGCCAACCGTCGTTCTCCGGCTACACCTTC.

The V gene is TRBV5-1, the J gene TRBJ1-6; TRBD1 matches 9 bases. With V trimmed by 3 bases and J by 4 bases, 5 bases remained unmatched. CDR1 and CDR2 (germline): SGHRS, YFSETQ. The CDR3 length is 16 residues. The CDR3 here is CASSYGQGWYNSPLHF. CDR3 sequence (DNA): TGCGCCAGCAGCTACGGACAGGGGTGGTATAATTCACCCCTCCACTTT.

This clone has more than one count but fewer than ten. One end of the junction fails to match germline, which may point to a read error. The gene calls are TRBV7-9 and TRBJ1-5; the D is unclear. The germline gives CDR1 SEHNR, CDR2 FQNEAQ (reference sequence). The CDR3 sequence is 16 residues long. CDR3 sequence (DNA): TGTTCCAGCAGCTTAGGTCGCCACAACGTCAATCAGCCCCAGCATTTT. Translation gives CSSSLGRHNVNQPQHF.

The chain couples TRBV18 to TRBJ2-6; D perhaps matches TRBD2 (5 bases). V was clipped by 2 bases and J by 1 base, with 12 bases between them. Germline CDR1 and CDR2: KGHSH and LQKENI. CDR3 size: 17 residues. Here the CDR3 DNA reads TGTGCCAGCTCACCAATCGAGGGCCATTCTGGGGCCAACGTCCTGACTTTC. Its protein product is CASSPIEGHSGANVLTF.

The gene calls are TRBV2 and TRBJ2-7, with D perhaps TRBD2 (5 bases). V lost 10 bases and J lost 2, with 12 bases in between. Germline CDR1 reads SNHLY; CDR2 reads FYNNEI. The CDR3 extends over 12 amino acids. The CDR3 spells CATGVIPYEQYF. The CDR3 nucleotides are TGTGCCACCGGGGTCATCCCCTACGAGCAGTACTTC.